Each of the 30 T cell receptor beta chains below was sequenced from the same sample in a study of Tregs in tolerant kidney transplant recipients. The data were produced by immunoSEQ multiplex PCR, yet TCRdb's version contains in-frame clones alone and is incomplete. This sample carries tens of thousands of clones, more than 85% of them seen once, and the ten largest clones take 0.46%. This material consisted of CD4+ T cells from blood, taken before the transplant. These TCRs come from a human donor who received a combined kidney and bone marrow transplant.

The chain couples TRBV4-2 to TRBJ2-7; tentatively, D is TRBD2 (7 bases). Trimming removed 0 bases from V and 2 bases from J, with 17 bases in between. Germline V gives CDR1 LGHNA, CDR2 YNFKEQ. CDR3 size: 17 residues. This chain's CDR3 is CASSQDQGGGSTYEQYF. DNA of the CDR3: TGTGCCAGCAGCCAAGATCAAGGGGGGGGGAGTACCTACGAGCAGTACTTC.

J is TRBJ2-1 and V is TRBV7-3; no clear D gene. V was pared by 1 base and J by 0 bases, with 10 bases between. In germline, CDR1 is SGHTA, CDR2 FQGTGA. This CDR3 has 16 residues. CDR3 protein: CASSLRPISSYNEQFF. The CDR3 DNA sequence: TGTGCCAGCAGCTTAAGGCCCATCAGCTCCTACAATGAGCAGTTCTTC.

This chain links TRBV10-3 with TRBJ2-3; 12 bases are a match to TRBD2. The CDR3 is 16 residues long. The V and J ends lost 6 bases and 1 base, in that order; junction bases with no gene match: 5. CDR1 ENHRY and CDR2 SYGVKD come from the germline V gene. This CDR3 is CAIRVRLAGGTDTQYF. The CDR3, as DNA: TGTGCCATCAGGGTTCGACTAGCGGGGGGCACAGATACGCAGTATTTT.

J is TRBJ2-7 and V is TRBV10-3; TRBD1 is a possible D gene (6 bases). The germline gives CDR1 ENHRY, CDR2 SYGVKD. V was cut by 6 bases and J by 2 bases, with 11 bases left in between. The CDR3 runs to 13 residues. In DNA form, the CDR3 reads TGTGCCATCAGCGGGACAAGGACCTACGAGCAGTACTTC. It codes for CAISGTRTYEQYF.

The CDR3 spells CASSLEGQGGETQYF. In DNA, the CDR3 is TGTGCCAGCAGCTTGGAGGGACAGGGTGGGGAGACCCAGTACTTC. J is TRBJ2-5 and V is TRBV5-4, with 9 bases matching TRBD1. Germline values: CDR1 SGHNT, CDR2 YYREEE (reference sequence). J gave up 5 bases and V 0 bases, and 5 bases lay outside the gene matches. The CDR3 length is 15 residues.

V is TRBV14 and J is TRBJ2-1; TRBD2 aligns across 12 bases. Germline V CDR1 and CDR2: SGHDN, FVKESK. This CDR3 is 15 amino acids long. J was trimmed by 10 bases and V by 4 bases; bases with no gene match: 8. The CDR3 bases are TGTGCCAGCAGCCTTTCTAGCGGGAGGGCCGAGGAGCAGTTCTTC. Encoded protein: CASSLSSGRAEEQFF. The full variable domain, its missing parts supplied by reference TRBV14 and TRBJ2-1, is EAGVTQFPSHSVIEKGQTVTLRCDPISGHDNLYWYRRVMGKEIKFLLHFVKESKQDESGMPNNRFLAERTGGTYSTLKVQPAELEDSGVYFCASSLSSGRAEEQFFGPGTRLTVL.

The rearrangement uses TRBV6-5 and TRBJ2-5, with 7 bases matching TRBD1. The CDR3 has 14 amino acids. Germline CDR1 is MNHEY and CDR2 is SVGAGI. J was trimmed by 4 bases and V by 6 bases; bases with no gene match: 8. The CDR3 nucleotides read TGTGCCAGCAGGTTGACAGGGCGGCGAGAGACCCAGTACTTC. Translation gives CASRLTGRRETQYF.

The chain links TRBV10-3 to TRBJ2-1; 12 bases fit TRBD2. CDR1 is ENHRY, CDR2 SYGVKD, per germline. The CDR3 has 16 residues. Losses at the gene ends were 4 bases for V and 4 bases for J; bases not matched to a gene: 5. In nucleotides, the CDR3 is TGTGCCATCAGTGCTAGCGGGAGGGCCGGTTACAATGAGCAGTTCTTC. Amino acids: CAISASGRAGYNEQFF.

The chain joins TRBV18 to TRBJ1-3; D unclear. V shed 3 bases and J shed 0 bases, with 12 bases lying between them. The germline V gene has CDR1 KGHSH and CDR2 LQKENI. The CDR3 runs 16 residues. CDR3 bases: TGTGCCAGCTCACCGATTGACTCCAACTCTGGAAACACCATATATTTT. It is translated as CASSPIDSNSGNTIYF.

CDR3 in DNA: TGTGCCAGTAGTATTGCTAGGACTAGTCCCCCGCCTGAGCAGTTCTTC. Its protein is CASSIARTSPPPEQFF. This chain uses TRBV19 with TRBJ2-1; 7 positions agree with TRBD2. The V and J ends lost 3 bases and 9 bases, in that order; junction bases with no gene match: 14. CDR3 length: 16 residues. CDR1 LNHDA and CDR2 SQIVND come from the germline V gene (reference sequence).

This rearrangement joins TRBV29-1 to TRBJ1-4, with D uncertain. The germline V and J ends were trimmed by 4 bases and 8 bases, with 8 bases remaining between them. Germline V CDR1 and CDR2: SQVTM, ANQGSEA. The CDR3 has 11 residues. CDR3 amino acids: CSVGLGEKLFF. The CDR3 region has the DNA TGCAGCGTTGGACTCGGAGAAAAACTGTTTTTT. The full variable domain, with the rest looked up from reference TRBV29-1 and TRBJ1-4, is SAVISQKPSRDICQRGTSLTIQCQVDSQVTMMFWYRQQPGQSLTLIATANQGSEATYESGFVIDKFPISRPNLTFSTLTVSNMSPEDSSIYLCSVGLGEKLFFGSGTQLSVL.

This rearrangement joins TRBV9 to TRBJ2-3; D may be TRBD1 (5 bases). The germline CDR1 and CDR2 sequences are SGDLS and YYNGEE. V was cut by 1 base and J by 2 bases, with 8 bases left in between. The CDR3 has 14 residues. The CDR3 nucleotides are TGTGCCAGCAGCGTACAGGGATCCACAGATACGCAGTATTTT. The encoded protein is CASSVQGSTDTQYF.

There are a few counts of this clone. V gene TRBV2 combines with J gene TRBJ1-3; 9 bases match TRBD1. Germline values: CDR1 SNHLY, CDR2 FYNNEI. With V trimmed by 5 bases and J by 4 bases, 9 bases remained unmatched. The CDR3 length is 16 residues. CDR3 in DNA: TGTGCCAGCAGTTACCGGGACAGGGCGAAAGGAAACACCATATATTTT. This encodes CASSYRDRAKGNTIYF.

The V call is TRBV19, the J call TRBJ2-1; maybe TRBD2 (6 bases). Germline assignment: CDR1 LNHDA and CDR2 SQIVND (reference sequence). V dropped 6 bases and J dropped 3 bases, with 9 bases sitting between them. The CDR3 totals 13 residues. The CDR3 region has the DNA TGTGCCAGTAGACTGGAGGGCTACAATGAGCAGTTCTTC. As protein: CASRLEGYNEQFF. The entire variable domain, with the rest obtained from reference TRBV19 and TRBJ2-1, is as follows: DGGITQSPKYLFRKEGQNVTLSCEQNLNHDAMYWYRQDPGQGLRLIYYSQIVNDFQKGDIAEGYSVSREKKESFPLTVTSAQKNPTAFYLCASRLEGYNEQFFGPGTRLTVL.

The chain joins TRBV29-1 to TRBJ1-3; TRBD1 is a possible D gene (5 bases). CDR3 length: 18 residues. V shed 1 base and J shed 4 bases, with 23 bases lying between them. Germline values: CDR1 SQVTM, CDR2 ANQGSEA. DNA for the CDR3: TGCAGCGTTGAAGGTGGGGCAGGGAATAACGACCGGGGAAACACCATATATTTT. Translating it yields CSVEGGAGNNDRGNTIYF.

The CDR3: CASSLSGVLGTDTQYF. DNA for the CDR3: TGCGCCAGCAGCTTATCAGGGGTATTAGGCACAGATACGCAGTATTTT. The rearrangement joins TRBV5-1 to TRBJ2-3, with a tentative D call TRBD1 (6 bases). Trimming pared 2 bases from V and 1 base from J, leaving 14 bases between. Germline assignment: CDR1 SGHRS and CDR2 YFSETQ. The CDR3 runs 16 residues.

The chain links TRBV6-6 to TRBJ1-4; 9 bases are a match to TRBD1. The CDR3 length is 15 residues. In germline, CDR1 is MNHNY, CDR2 SVGAGI (reference sequence). After removal of 6 bases from V and 6 bases from J, the junction contained 8 bases not matched to a gene. In DNA form, the CDR3 reads TGTGCCAGCAGAGACTTCCGGGACAGGGATGAAAAACTGTTTTTT. Protein product: CASRDFRDRDEKLFF.

The chain links TRBV7-9 to TRBJ2-1; a weak D match, TRBD2 (8 bases). Trimming pared 6 bases from V and 2 bases from J, leaving 20 bases between. CDR3 length: 17 residues. Germline CDR1 reads SEHNR; CDR2 reads FQNEAQ (reference sequence). DNA of the CDR3: TGTGCCAGCAGACCTACAGGGGTGCGGGGGGCCTACAATGAGCAGTTCTTC. Protein: CASRPTGVRGAYNEQFF.

The gene calls are TRBV14 and TRBJ2-5; no clear D. Germline V lookup: CDR1 SGHDN, CDR2 FVKESK. The CDR3 runs 17 residues. V was shortened by 1 base and J by 2 bases, with 17 bases between the two germline ends. The CDR3 region is CASSQVVLVTKQETQYF. In DNA, the CDR3 is TGTGCCAGCAGCCAAGTAGTACTCGTGACAAAACAAGAGACCCAGTACTTC. Drawing the rest from reference TRBV14 and TRBJ2-5, the complete variable domain is EAGVTQFPSHSVIEKGQTVTLRCDPISGHDNLYWYRRVMGKEIKFLLHFVKESKQDESGMPNNRFLAERTGGTYSTLKVQPAELEDSGVYFCASSQVVLVTKQETQYFGPGTRLLVL.

J is TRBJ2-1 and V is TRBV9; D is perhaps TRBD1 (6 bases). There are 15 residues in the CDR3. V was clipped by 4 bases and J by 6 bases, with 17 bases between them. The germline V gene has CDR1 SGDLS and CDR2 YYNGEE. The CDR3 is CASSPGAHLGNEQFF. CDR3 nucleotides: TGTGCCAGCAGCCCAGGGGCCCACCTCGGCAATGAGCAGTTCTTC.

V and J are TRBV5-6 and TRBJ2-7; 8 positions agree with TRBD2. Germline assignment: CDR1 SGHDT and CDR2 YYEEEE. After removal of 0 bases from V and 4 bases from J, the junction contained 3 bases not matched to a gene. This CDR3 comprises 14 residues. The CDR3 coding sequence is TGTGCCAGCAGCTTGGAAGGCGGGGGGTACGAGCAGTACTTC. Protein product: CASSLEGGGYEQYF.

This clone came up once. The chain has TRBV10-1 and TRBJ1-2; no clear D gene. The CDR3 is 13 amino acids. The V end lost 4 bases, the J end lost 7 bases, and 13 bases lay between the germline ends. Germline V lookup: CDR1 WNHNN, CDR2 SYGVQD (reference sequence). CDR3 loop: CASSVYLVSGYTF. The CDR3 nucleotides read TGCGCCAGCAGTGTCTATCTGGTCTCTGGCTACACCTTC.

This clone showed up just once. Other DNA sequences in this sample translate to the same CDR3. The CDR3 spells CASSIGQGAYGYTF. The CDR3 DNA sequence: TGTGCCAGTAGTATAGGCCAGGGGGCCTATGGCTACACCTTC. V gene TRBV19 combines with J gene TRBJ1-2; 8 nucleotides agree with TRBD1. The germline CDR1 and CDR2 sequences are LNHDA and SQIVND (reference sequence). Unmatched junction bases numbered 2, after V lost 1 base and J lost 4 bases. The CDR3 totals 14 residues. Using reference TRBV19 and TRBJ1-2 for the parts outside the CDR3, the full variable domain is DGGITQSPKYLFRKEGQNVTLSCEQNLNHDAMYWYRQDPGQGLRLIYYSQIVNDFQKGDIAEGYSVSREKKESFPLTVTSAQKNPTAFYLCASSIGQGAYGYTFGSGTRLTVV.

The chain uses TRBV29-1 and TRBJ1-2; 9 positions agree with TRBD1. The V gene's germline CDR1 is SQVTM and CDR2 ANQGSEA. The trim removed 6 bases at V and 0 bases at J, leaving 8 bases unmatched. This CDR3 comprises 15 residues. CDR3 protein: CSVGQGSLTNYGYTF. The CDR3 bases are TGCAGCGTAGGACAGGGGTCCTTGACTAACTATGGCTACACCTTC.

The chain is built from TRBV5-1 and TRBJ2-2, with 7 bases identical to TRBD2. With V trimmed by 4 bases and J by 6 bases, 12 bases remained unmatched. Germline V lookup: CDR1 SGHRS, CDR2 YFSETQ. The CDR3 is made up of 16 amino acids. The CDR3 DNA reads as TGCGCCAGCAGCCAATACGGAGGACTAGGGCCCGGGGAGCTGTTTTTT. It codes for CASSQYGGLGPGELFF.

This chain links TRBV10-3 with TRBJ2-5; D is uncertain. Trimming removed 2 bases at V and 5 bases at J, with 6 bases between. Germline assignment: CDR1 ENHRY and CDR2 SYGVKD. CDR3 size: 12 residues. The CDR3 here is CAISEVRETQYF. The DNA of the CDR3 is TGTGCCATCAGTGAGGTGAGGGAGACCCAGTACTTC.

J is TRBJ1-1 and V is TRBV19; TRBD1 matches at 9 bases. The CDR3 is 15 amino acids. Per germline, CDR1 LNHDA and CDR2 SQIVND (reference sequence). The trim removed 6 bases at V and 5 bases at J, leaving 10 bases unmatched. The CDR3 reads CASSHYSQGATEAFF. For the CDR3, the DNA is TGTGCCAGTAGCCACTATTCACAGGGGGCAACTGAAGCTTTCTTT.

This clone was observed once. This chain joins TRBV7-3 and TRBJ2-1; possibly TRBD2 for D (6 bases). This CDR3 is built from 16 residues. V shed 6 bases and J shed 0 bases, with 15 bases lying between them. In germline, CDR1 is SGHTA, CDR2 FQGTGA. CDR3 sequence: CASSRRGGTSYNEQFF. The CDR3 DNA follows: TGTGCCAGCAGTCGAAGGGGCGGGACCTCCTACAATGAGCAGTTCTTC.

The chain uses TRBV4-3 and TRBJ2-7, with TRBD2 matching over 8 bases. V shed 4 bases and J 6 bases; nucleotides not matched to a gene: 14. The germline V gene encodes CDR1 LGHNA and CDR2 YSLEER. CDR3 length: 16 amino acids. The CDR3 loop reads CASSRTMIGRGGEQYF. In DNA form, the CDR3 reads TGCGCCAGCAGCCGGACTATGATCGGGAGGGGGGGCGAGCAGTACTTC.

The gene calls are TRBV5-1 and TRBJ1-2; the D gene is possibly TRBD1 (6 bases). V was clipped by 3 bases and J by 7 bases, with 16 bases between them. The CDR3 contains 14 residues. From germline, CDR1 is SGHRS and CDR2 YFSETQ. CDR3 coding DNA: TGCGCCAGCAGCTCCTTACAGGGTGTCGGTGGCTACACCTTC. Its protein is CASSSLQGVGGYTF.